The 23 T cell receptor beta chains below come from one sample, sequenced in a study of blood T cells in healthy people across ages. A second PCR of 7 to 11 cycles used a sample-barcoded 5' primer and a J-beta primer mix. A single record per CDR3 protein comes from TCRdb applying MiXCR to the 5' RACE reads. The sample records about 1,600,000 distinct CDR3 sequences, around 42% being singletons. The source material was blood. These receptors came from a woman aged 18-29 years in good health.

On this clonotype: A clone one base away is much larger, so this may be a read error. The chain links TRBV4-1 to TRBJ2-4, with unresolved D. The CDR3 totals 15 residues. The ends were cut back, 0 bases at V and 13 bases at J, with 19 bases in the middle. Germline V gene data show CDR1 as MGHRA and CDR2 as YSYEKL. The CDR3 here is CASSQEPLEVYVQYF. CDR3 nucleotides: TGCGCCAGCAGCCAAGAACCCCTTGAGGTCTACGTGCAGTACTTC.

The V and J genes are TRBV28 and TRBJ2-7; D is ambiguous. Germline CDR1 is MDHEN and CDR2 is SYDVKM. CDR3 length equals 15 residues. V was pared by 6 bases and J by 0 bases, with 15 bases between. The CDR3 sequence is CASRVGRKSSYEQYF. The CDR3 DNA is TGTGCCAGCAGGGTCGGACGGAAAAGCTCCTACGAGCAGTACTTC.

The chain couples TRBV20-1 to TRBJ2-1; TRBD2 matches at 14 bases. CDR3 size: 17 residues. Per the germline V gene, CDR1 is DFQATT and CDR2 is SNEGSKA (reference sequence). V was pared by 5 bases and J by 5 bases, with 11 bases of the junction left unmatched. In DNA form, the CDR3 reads TGCAGTGCTTCGACTAGCGGGGGGGCCGTATTAGACAATGAGCAGTTCTTC. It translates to CSASTSGGAVLDNEQFF.

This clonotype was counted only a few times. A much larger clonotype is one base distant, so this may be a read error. The CDR3: CASSQGGTGGYEQYF. The CDR3 DNA follows: TGTGCCAGCAGCCAAGGGGGGACAGGGGGCTACGAGCAGTACTTC. This chain links TRBV4-2 with TRBJ2-7; 11 bases agree with TRBD1. This CDR3 spans 15 amino acids. The ends lost 1 base at V and 3 bases at J; junction bases unmatched: 2. The germline V gene encodes CDR1 LGHNA and CDR2 YNFKEQ.

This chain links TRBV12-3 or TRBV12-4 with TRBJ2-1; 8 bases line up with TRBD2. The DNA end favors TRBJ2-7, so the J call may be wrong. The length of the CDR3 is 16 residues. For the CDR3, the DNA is TGTGCCAGCAGTGCTCTCTTAGCGGGACCCTACAATGAGCAGTACTTC. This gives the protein CASSALLAGPYNEQYF.

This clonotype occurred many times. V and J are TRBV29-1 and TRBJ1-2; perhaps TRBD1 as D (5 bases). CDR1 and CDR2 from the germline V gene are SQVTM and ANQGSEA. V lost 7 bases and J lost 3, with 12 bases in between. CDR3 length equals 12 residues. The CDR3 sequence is CSAASGDYGYTF. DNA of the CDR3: TGCAGCGCCGCTTCGGGGGACTATGGCTACACCTTC. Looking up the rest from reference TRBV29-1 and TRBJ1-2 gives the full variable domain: SAVISQKPSRDICQRGTSLTIQCQVDSQVTMMFWYRQQPGQSLTLIATANQGSEATYESGFVIDKFPISRPNLTFSTLTVSNMSPEDSSIYLCSAASGDYGYTFGSGTRLTVV.

The CDR3 nucleotides read TGTGCCAGCAGTCCAGCACGGGACAGGGTACACCAGAATGGCTACACCTTC. It encodes CASSPARDRVHQNGYTF. The chain uses TRBV27 and TRBJ1-2, with TRBD1 matching over 9 bases. The germline V gene has CDR1 MNHEY and CDR2 SMNVEV (reference sequence). The CDR3 is made up of 17 amino acids. The junction had 16 bases not matched to a gene; V was cut back by 5 bases and J by 6 bases.

CDR3 in amino acids: CASSTTAGASYEQYF. CDR3 nucleotide sequence: TGTGCCAGCAGCACCACAGCGGGGGCTTCCTACGAGCAGTACTTC. V usage is TRBV7-8 and J usage is TRBJ2-7, with TRBD2 matching over 8 bases. CDR1 and CDR2 from the germline V gene are SGHVS and FQNEAQ. The CDR3 has 15 residues. J was trimmed by 1 base and V by 5 bases; bases with no gene match: 7.

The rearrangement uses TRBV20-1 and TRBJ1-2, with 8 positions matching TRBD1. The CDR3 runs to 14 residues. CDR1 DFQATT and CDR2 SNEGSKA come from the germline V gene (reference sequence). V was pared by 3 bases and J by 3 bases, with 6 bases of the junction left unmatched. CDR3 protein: CSASPGTGDYGYTF. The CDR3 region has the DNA TGCAGTGCTAGTCCGGGGACAGGAGACTATGGCTACACCTTC.

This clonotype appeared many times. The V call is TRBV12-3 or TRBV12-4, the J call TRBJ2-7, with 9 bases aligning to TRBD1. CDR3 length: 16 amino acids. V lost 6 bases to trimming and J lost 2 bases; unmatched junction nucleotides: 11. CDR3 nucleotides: TGTGCCAGCAGCCCACACCCGGGACAGGGTCCCTACGAGCAGTACTTC. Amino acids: CASSPHPGQGPYEQYF.

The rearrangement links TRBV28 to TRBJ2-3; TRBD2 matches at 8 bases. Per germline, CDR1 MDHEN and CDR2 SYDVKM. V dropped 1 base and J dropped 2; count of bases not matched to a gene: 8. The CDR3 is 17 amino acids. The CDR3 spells CASSLSLAGSNTDTQYF. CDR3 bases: TGTGCCAGCAGTTTATCGCTAGCGGGCAGTAACACAGATACGCAGTATTTT.

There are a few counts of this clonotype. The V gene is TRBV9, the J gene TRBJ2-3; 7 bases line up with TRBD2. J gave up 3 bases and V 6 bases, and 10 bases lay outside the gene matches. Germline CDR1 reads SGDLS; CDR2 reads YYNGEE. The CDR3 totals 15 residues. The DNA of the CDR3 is TGTGCCAGCACCATCGCGGGGGTAGGAACAGATACGCAGTATTTT. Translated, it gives CASTIAGVGTDTQYF.

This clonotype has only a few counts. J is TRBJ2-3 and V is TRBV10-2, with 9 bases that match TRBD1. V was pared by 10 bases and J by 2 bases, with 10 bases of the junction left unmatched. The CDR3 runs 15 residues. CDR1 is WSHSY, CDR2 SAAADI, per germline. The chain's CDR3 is CATSKNRGPTDTQYF. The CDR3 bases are TGCGCCACCTCTAAAAACAGGGGGCCCACAGATACGCAGTATTTT.

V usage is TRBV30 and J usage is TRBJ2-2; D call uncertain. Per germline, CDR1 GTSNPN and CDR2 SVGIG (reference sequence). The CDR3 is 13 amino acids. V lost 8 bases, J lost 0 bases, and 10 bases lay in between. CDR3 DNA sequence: TGTGCCCGAGAGCCGCCGAACACCGGGGAGCTGTTTTTT. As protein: CAREPPNTGELFF. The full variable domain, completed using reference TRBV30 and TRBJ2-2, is SQTIHQWPATLVQPVGSPLSLECTVEGTSNPNLYWYRQAAGRGLQLLFYSVGIGQISSEVPQNLSASRPQDRQFILSSKKLLLSDSGFYLCAREPPNTGELFFGEGSRLTVL.

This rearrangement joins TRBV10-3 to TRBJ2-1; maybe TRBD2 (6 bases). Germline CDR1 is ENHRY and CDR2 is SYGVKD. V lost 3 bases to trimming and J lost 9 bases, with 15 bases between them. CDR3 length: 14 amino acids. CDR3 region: CAISDRLDGGEQFF. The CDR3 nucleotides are TGTGCCATCAGTGACCGTCTGGACGGGGGTGAGCAGTTCTTC.

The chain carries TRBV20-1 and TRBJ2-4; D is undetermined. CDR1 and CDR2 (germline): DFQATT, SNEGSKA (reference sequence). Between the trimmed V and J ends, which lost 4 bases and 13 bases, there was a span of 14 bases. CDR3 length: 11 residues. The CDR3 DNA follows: TGCAGTGCTACAGCCTTACCAATACAGTACTTC. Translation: CSATALPIQYF.

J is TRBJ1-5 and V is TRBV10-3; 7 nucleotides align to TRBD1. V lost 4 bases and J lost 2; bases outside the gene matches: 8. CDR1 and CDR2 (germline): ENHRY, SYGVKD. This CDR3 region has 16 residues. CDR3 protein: CAISATDTGGNQPQHF. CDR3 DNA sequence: TGTGCCATCAGTGCCACGGACACAGGGGGCAATCAGCCCCAGCATTTT.

The CDR3 reads CASSPDTYTEAFF. The DNA of the CDR3 is TGTGCCAGCAGTCCTGACACGTACACTGAAGCTTTCTTT. The gene calls are TRBV2 and TRBJ1-1; D uncertain. Germline-derived CDR1 and CDR2 are SNHLY and FYNNEI. With 5 bases removed from V and 3 bases from J, the gap between germline ends came to 10 bases. The CDR3 is made up of 13 amino acids.

The CDR3: CASSASRVLAGANVLTF. CDR3 DNA sequence: TGTGCCAGCAGTGCAAGCAGGGTCCTGGCTGGGGCCAACGTCCTGACTTTC. The rearrangement uses TRBV6-1 and TRBJ2-6; a possible D gene is TRBD1 (5 bases). V was trimmed by 4 bases and J by 2 bases, leaving 15 bases between them. Germline V gives CDR1 MNHNS, CDR2 SASEGT. The CDR3 is 17 residues long.

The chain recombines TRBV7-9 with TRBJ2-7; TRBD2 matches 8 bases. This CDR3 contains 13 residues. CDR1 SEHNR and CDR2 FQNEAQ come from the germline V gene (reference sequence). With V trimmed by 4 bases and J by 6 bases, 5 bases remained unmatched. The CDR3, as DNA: TGTGCCAGCAGCTGGGGGACTAGAGGCGAGCAGTACTTC. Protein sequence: CASSWGTRGEQYF.

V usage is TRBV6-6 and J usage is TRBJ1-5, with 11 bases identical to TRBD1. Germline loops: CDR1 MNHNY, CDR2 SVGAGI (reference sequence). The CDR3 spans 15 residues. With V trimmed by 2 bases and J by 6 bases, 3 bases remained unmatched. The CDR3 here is CASSYGQGATQPQHF. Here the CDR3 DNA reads TGTGCCAGCAGTTACGGACAGGGGGCCACTCAGCCCCAGCATTTT.

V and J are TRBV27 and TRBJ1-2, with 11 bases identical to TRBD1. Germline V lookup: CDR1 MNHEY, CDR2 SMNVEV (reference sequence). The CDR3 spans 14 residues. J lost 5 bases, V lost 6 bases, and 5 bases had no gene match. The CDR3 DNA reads TGTGCCAGCAGGGGGACAGGGGGTAGTTATGGCTACACCTTC. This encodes CASRGTGGSYGYTF.

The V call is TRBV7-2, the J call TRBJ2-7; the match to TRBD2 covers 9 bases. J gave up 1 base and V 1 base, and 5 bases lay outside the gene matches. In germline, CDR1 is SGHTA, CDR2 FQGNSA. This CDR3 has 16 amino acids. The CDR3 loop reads CASSLDLAGSSYEQYF. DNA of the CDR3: TGTGCCAGCAGCTTAGATCTAGCGGGGAGTTCCTACGAGCAGTACTTC. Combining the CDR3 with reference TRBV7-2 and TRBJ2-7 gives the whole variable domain GAGVSQSPSNKVTEKGKDVELRCDPISGHTALYWYRQSLGQGLEFLIYFQGNSAPDKSGLPSDRFSAERTGGSVSTLTIQRTQQEDSAVYLCASSLDLAGSSYEQYFGPGTRLTVT.